A selection of T cell receptor beta chains follows, all from one sample in a study of shared clonotypes between healthy human individuals. Sequenced by immunoSEQ multiplex PCR; TCRdb stores in-frame clones only, minus some. In the table there are about half a million clones, approximately 80% of which are singletons. Specimen: PBMCs. The receptors here all came from a woman between 35 and 50 years old in good health. Some clones in this sample may be carry-over from other donors' samples. CDR3s include the opening cysteine and the closing phenylalanine or tryptophan. Each record gives: V gene, J gene, clone size, D gene, CDR3 length, CDR3 protein, CDR3 DNA. D genes are given only for firm matches. Rows give clone size only sometimes, using once, few, many, or a class for an expanded clone.

v_gene: TRBV28
j_gene: TRBJ2-1
abundance: few
d_gene: TRBD1
len: 15
CDR3aa: CASRNGDRGLVEQFF
CDR3nt: TGTGCCAGCAGAAACGGGGACAGGGGGCTGGTGGAGCAGTTCTTC

v_gene: TRBV30
j_gene: TRBJ1-2
abundance: -
d_gene: -
len: 12
CDR3aa: CAWERLPYGYTF
CDR3nt: TGTGCCTGGGAACGACTCCCCTATGGCTACACCTTC

v_gene: TRBV4-1
j_gene: TRBJ2-2
abundance: -
d_gene: TRBD2
len: 16
CDR3aa: CASSQGSGRATGELFF
CDR3nt: TGCGCCAGCAGCCAGGGTAGCGGGAGGGCCACCGGGGAGCTGTTTTTT

v_gene: TRBV28
j_gene: TRBJ2-5
abundance: -
d_gene: TRBD2
len: 15
CDR3aa: CASSTGLAGDGTQYF
CDR3nt: TGTGCCAGCAGCACGGGACTAGCGGGAGACGGGACCCAGTACTTC

v_gene: TRBV30
j_gene: TRBJ1-3
abundance: -
d_gene: -
len: 14
CDR3aa: CAWAARSFGNTIYF
CDR3nt: TGTGCCTGGGCCGCACGGTCTTTTGGAAACACCATATATTTT

v_gene: TRBV30
j_gene: TRBJ2-1
abundance: -
d_gene: TRBD1
len: 13
CDR3aa: CAFDGTGTDEQFF
CDR3nt: TGTGCCTTCGACGGGACAGGGACGGATGAGCAGTTCTTC

v_gene: TRBV5-1
j_gene: TRBJ2-2
abundance: -
d_gene: -
len: 13
CDR3aa: CASSFGGSGELFF
CDR3nt: TGCGCCAGCAGCTTTGGGGGTTCCGGGGAGCTGTTTTTT

v_gene: TRBV5-6
j_gene: TRBJ1-4
abundance: once
d_gene: -
len: 11
CDR3aa: CASSLNEKLFF
CDR3nt: TGTGCCAGCAGCTTGAATGAAAAACTGTTTTTT

v_gene: TRBV15
j_gene: TRBJ1-1
abundance: -
d_gene: -
len: 13
CDR3aa: CATRDTLNTEAFF
CDR3nt: TGTGCCACGAGGGACACCCTGAACACTGAAGCTTTCTTT

v_gene: TRBV10-3
j_gene: TRBJ2-7
abundance: -
d_gene: TRBD1
len: 15
CDR3aa: CAISARDRGRDEQYF
CDR3nt: TGTGCCATCAGTGCCCGGGACAGGGGTCGTGACGAGCAGTACTTC

v_gene: TRBV30
j_gene: TRBJ1-1
abundance: -
d_gene: TRBD1
len: 13
CDR3aa: CAWAGGVNTEAFF
CDR3nt: TGTGCCTGGGCAGGGGGAGTGAACACTGAAGCTTTCTTT

v_gene: TRBV7-3
j_gene: TRBJ2-3
abundance: -
d_gene: -
len: 15
CDR3aa: CASSLVGGGTDTQYF
CDR3nt: TGTGCCAGCAGCTTAGTCGGAGGAGGCACAGATACGCAGTATTTT

v_gene: TRBV6-5
j_gene: TRBJ2-1
abundance: -
d_gene: -
len: 14
CDR3aa: CASRQDQTHGEQFF
CDR3nt: TGTGCCAGCAGGCAAGACCAAACCCACGGTGAGCAGTTCTTC

v_gene: TRBV25-1
j_gene: TRBJ2-7
abundance: many
d_gene: -
len: 15
CDR3aa: CASSESGTYPRGQYF
CDR3nt: TGTGCCAGCAGTGAATCAGGGACCTACCCGAGAGGGCAGTACTTC

v_gene: TRBV6-1
j_gene: TRBJ2-7
abundance: -
d_gene: -
len: 15
CDR3aa: CASSGRINKGYEQYF
CDR3nt: TGTGCCAGCAGTGGCAGGATTAATAAAGGCTACGAGCAGTACTTC

v_gene: TRBV18
j_gene: TRBJ1-3
abundance: -
d_gene: TRBD1
len: 14
CDR3aa: CASSRTGDGNTIYF
CDR3nt: TGTGCCAGCTCGCGAACAGGGGACGGAAACACCATATATTTT